The next 32 T cell receptor beta chains were all read from a single sample in a study of T cell changes during pregnancy in multiple sclerosis. The protocol was immunoSEQ multiplex PCR, while the TCRdb copy is restricted to in-frame clones and leaves out a portion. In the table there are about 36,000 clones, 93% of which are singletons. The sequenced sample was CD4+ T cells from peripheral blood mononuclear cells, obtained in the first trimester of pregnancy. The receptors come from a female donor with multiple sclerosis, enrolled in a pregnancy study.

This chain connects TRBV29-1 to TRBJ2-1, with a weak D call TRBD2 (6 bases). The CDR3 is 14 amino acids. Germline V gene lookup returns CDR1 SQVTM and CDR2 ANQGSEA. V was pared by 6 bases and J by 4 bases, with 16 bases between. The CDR3, as DNA: TGCAGCGTCACTAGCAACGAAAAGTACAATGAGCAGTTCTTC. Translating it yields CSVTSNEKYNEQFF.

This chain links TRBV28 with TRBJ1-2; 7 nucleotides line up with TRBD1. Germline V lookup: CDR1 MDHEN, CDR2 SYDVKM. This CDR3 spans 16 amino acids. The ends lost 0 bases at V and 6 bases at J; junction bases unmatched: 10. The CDR3 is CASSLWGRDSGDGYTF. In DNA form, the CDR3 reads TGTGCCAGCAGTTTATGGGGTCGGGACAGTGGTGATGGCTACACCTTC.

The J gene is TRBJ2-7, the V gene TRBV19, with D perhaps TRBD1 (6 bases). Trimming stripped 6 bases from V and 3 bases from J, with 12 bases between. The CDR3 is 13 amino acids. The germline V gene encodes CDR1 LNHDA and CDR2 SQIVND (reference sequence). CDR3 loop: CASSPRGLYEQYF. The CDR3, as DNA: TGTGCCAGTAGCCCCAGGGGCCTCTACGAGCAGTACTTC. The full variable domain, its missing parts supplied by reference TRBV19 and TRBJ2-7, is DGGITQSPKYLFRKEGQNVTLSCEQNLNHDAMYWYRQDPGQGLRLIYYSQIVNDFQKGDIAEGYSVSREKKESFPLTVTSAQKNPTAFYLCASSPRGLYEQYFGPGTRLTVT.

The gene calls are TRBV7-8 and TRBJ1-5; 10 bases map to TRBD1. V dropped 3 bases and J dropped 0; count of bases not matched to a gene: 8. The CDR3 has 18 residues. The V gene's germline CDR1 is SGHVS and CDR2 FQNEAQ. The DNA of the CDR3 is TGTGCCAGCAGCTTCCGGGACAGGGGCGAGTATAGCAATCAGCCCCAGCATTTT. This codes for CASSFRDRGEYSNQPQHF.

This clone was recorded a few times. Additional DNA sequences in this sample encode the identical CDR3. This chain uses TRBV5-1 with TRBJ1-1, with TRBD1 identical over 9 bases. CDR1 and CDR2 (germline): SGHRS, YFSETQ. The CDR3 totals 12 residues. The junction had 1 base not matched to a gene; V was cut back by 7 bases and J by 3 bases. This chain's CDR3 is CASRDRDTEAFF. The DNA for the CDR3 is TGCGCCAGCCGGGACAGGGACACTGAAGCTTTCTTT.

The chain carries TRBV28 and TRBJ2-2; the D is unclear. The CDR3 has 15 amino acids. The V end lost 6 bases, the J end lost 2 bases, and 13 bases lay between the germline ends. The V gene's germline CDR1 is MDHEN and CDR2 SYDVKM. The CDR3 spells CASRRMGPNTGELFF. The CDR3 nucleotides read TGTGCCAGCAGGCGAATGGGCCCTAACACCGGGGAGCTGTTTTTT.

The chain has TRBV9 and TRBJ1-1; 12 positions match TRBD1. The germline gives CDR1 SGDLS, CDR2 YYNGEE. Trimming at V came to 4 bases and at J to 3 bases, leaving 4 bases not matched to a gene. The CDR3 has 15 amino acids. CDR3 coding DNA: TGTGCCAGCAGCCCCGGGACAGGGGGCTACACTGAAGCTTTCTTT. Translated, it gives CASSPGTGGYTEAFF.

The genes are TRBV4-3 and TRBJ1-2; the match to TRBD1 covers 9 bases. The CDR3 loop spans 14 amino acids. Germline trimming cut 3 bases from V and 5 bases from J; bases unmatched to any gene: 4. Germline V gives CDR1 LGHNA, CDR2 YSLEER. Written as DNA, the CDR3 is TGCGCCAGCAGCCATAGACAGGGGGAATATGGCTACACCTTC. Its translation: CASSHRQGEYGYTF.

The rearrangement links TRBV5-1 to TRBJ2-3; D call uncertain. The V gene lost 0 bases and the J gene lost 0 bases, with 5 bases spanning the gap. The CDR3 is 14 amino acids. From germline, CDR1 is SGHRS and CDR2 YFSETQ. The CDR3 region has the DNA TGCGCCAGCAGCTTGGACTCTAGCACAGATACGCAGTATTTT. Translating gives CASSLDSSTDTQYF.

The chain links TRBV29-1 to TRBJ2-3, with 8 positions matching TRBD2. The V and J ends lost 7 bases and 3 bases, in that order; junction bases with no gene match: 6. Germline CDR1 reads SQVTM; CDR2 reads ANQGSEA. This CDR3 spans 13 amino acids. The CDR3 bases are TGCAGCGGACGGGGGGGAGGGACAGATACGCAGTATTTT. Protein product: CSGRGGGTDTQYF.

The gene calls are TRBV5-1 and TRBJ2-3; 11 bases match TRBD2. Germline-derived CDR1 and CDR2 are SGHRS and YFSETQ. The CDR3 length is 16 residues. Unmatched junction bases numbered 6, after V lost 1 base and J lost 5 bases. The CDR3 DNA follows: TGCGCCAGCAGCTTGAGCCTAGCGGGAGGACAAGATACGCAGTATTTT. Its translation is CASSLSLAGGQDTQYF.

This sequence joins TRBV6-1 and TRBJ1-2; 11 bases are shared with TRBD1. This CDR3 has 15 residues. The ends lost 2 bases at V and 7 bases at J; junction bases unmatched: 6. Germline lookup yields CDR1 MNHNS and CDR2 SASEGT. The chain's CDR3 is CASSETDRGRSGYTF. The CDR3 DNA is TGTGCCAGCAGTGAAACGGACAGGGGGCGGAGTGGCTACACCTTC.

The chain uses TRBV30 and TRBJ1-1; 8 nucleotides match TRBD1. J lost 0 bases, V lost 0 bases, and 12 bases had no gene match. This CDR3 has 18 residues. Per the germline V gene, CDR1 is GTSNPN and CDR2 is SVGIG (reference sequence). This chain's CDR3 is CAWSVRQGATGMNTEAFF. CDR3 in DNA: TGTGCCTGGAGTGTACGTCAGGGGGCTACGGGGATGAACACTGAAGCTTTCTTT.

This chain joins TRBV7-3 and TRBJ2-3; 12 nucleotides align to TRBD2. CDR3 size: 17 residues. From germline, CDR1 is SGHTA and CDR2 FQGTGA. V was pared by 4 bases and J by 1 base, with 6 bases of the junction left unmatched. Here the CDR3 reads CASSSSSGGAGTDTQYF. CDR3 coding DNA: TGTGCCAGCAGCTCATCTAGCGGGGGGGCGGGCACAGATACGCAGTATTTT.

V usage is TRBV28 and J usage is TRBJ2-2; the D gene is possibly TRBD1 (6 bases). With 10 bases removed from V and 3 bases from J, the gap between germline ends came to 18 bases. The CDR3 is 15 residues long. Germline assignment: CDR1 MDHEN and CDR2 SYDVKM. The CDR3 coding sequence is TGTGCCACCAAACCTCCCAGGGGTTACACCGGGGAGCTGTTTTTT. This encodes CATKPPRGYTGELFF. Together with reference TRBV28 and TRBJ2-2, the CDR3 gives the full variable domain: DVKVTQSSRYLVKRTGEKVFLECVQDMDHENMFWYRQDPGLGLRLIYFSYDVKMKEKGDIPEGYSVSREKKERFSLILESASTNQTSMYLCATKPPRGYTGELFFGEGSRLTVL.

The chain is built from TRBV6-5 and TRBJ1-5; 9 positions agree with TRBD1. Germline CDR1 is MNHEY and CDR2 is SVGAGI. The CDR3 contains 14 residues. V was pared by 2 bases and J by 5 bases, with 1 base of the junction left unmatched. CDR3 amino acids: CASSYRTGDQPQHF. CDR3 sequence (DNA): TGTGCCAGCAGTTACAGGACAGGGGATCAGCCCCAGCATTTT.

V gene TRBV7-6 combines with J gene TRBJ1-2, with 9 bases aligning to TRBD1. Germline V CDR1 and CDR2: SGHVS, FNYEAQ. V shed 0 bases, J shed 2 bases, and the junction held 7 bases outside the gene matches. The CDR3 runs 17 residues. The CDR3 protein is CASSLAGTGSWNYGYTF. The CDR3 DNA reads TGTGCCAGCAGCTTAGCGGGGACAGGGAGTTGGAACTATGGCTACACCTTC.

The chain has TRBV5-4 and TRBJ2-1, with D tentatively TRBD1 (5 bases). Germline lookup yields CDR1 SGHNT and CDR2 YYREEE (reference sequence). The CDR3 length is 14 residues. V gave up 4 bases and J gave up 8 bases, with 16 bases separating them. As DNA, the CDR3 is TGTGCCAGCAGCATAATGGGGCCTCGGGATGAGCAGTTCTTC. Its protein product is CASSIMGPRDEQFF.

This chain links TRBV4-2 with TRBJ2-7, with 11 bases lining up with TRBD2. Germline V gives CDR1 LGHNA, CDR2 YNFKEQ. Unmatched junction bases numbered 6, after V lost 4 bases and J lost 4 bases. The CDR3 loop spans 15 amino acids. The CDR3, as DNA: TGTGCCAGCAGCCTAGCGGGAGGGCTTTCTTACGAGCAGTACTTC. This sequence encodes CASSLAGGLSYEQYF.

This chain links TRBV9 with TRBJ2-3; the match to TRBD2 covers 7 bases. Germline V lookup: CDR1 SGDLS, CDR2 YYNGEE. The CDR3 is made up of 16 amino acids. The V and J ends lost 3 bases and 1 base, in that order; junction bases with no gene match: 8. CDR3 nucleotides: TGTGCCAGCAGCGCCCACCCCAGCGGGGGCACAGATACGCAGTATTTT. Translating gives CASSAHPSGGTDTQYF.

This sequence joins TRBV5-1 and TRBJ2-3; no reliable D call. V was clipped by 0 bases and J by 0 bases, with 5 bases between them. From germline, CDR1 is SGHRS and CDR2 YFSETQ. The CDR3 length is 14 residues. As DNA, the CDR3 is TGCGCCAGCAGCTTGGGAGCCAGCACAGATACGCAGTATTTT. The encoded protein is CASSLGASTDTQYF. Full variable domain (rest looked up from reference TRBV5-1 and TRBJ2-3): KAGVTQTPRYLIKTRGQQVTLSCSPISGHRSVSWYQQTPGQGLQFLFEYFSETQRNKGNFPGRFSGRQFSNSRSEMNVSTLELGDSALYLCASSLGASTDTQYFGPGTRLTVL.

This chain connects TRBV2 to TRBJ2-3; D is perhaps TRBD2 (6 bases). This CDR3 has 14 residues. Trimming stripped 3 bases from V and 3 bases from J, with 10 bases between. From germline, CDR1 is SNHLY and CDR2 FYNNEI. This CDR3 reads CASSDSGATDTQYF. In nucleotides, the CDR3 is TGTGCCAGCAGTGATAGCGGTGCAACAGATACGCAGTATTTT.

V is TRBV4-3 and J is TRBJ1-1; 7 bases are shared with TRBD1. This CDR3 is built from 14 residues. CDR1 and CDR2 from the germline V gene are LGHNA and YSLEER. V was pared by 2 bases and J by 4 bases, with 4 bases of the junction left unmatched. This CDR3 is CASSQRGLSTEAFF. CDR3 in DNA: TGCGCCAGCAGCCAAAGGGGGCTTAGCACTGAAGCTTTCTTT.

V gene TRBV5-8 combines with J gene TRBJ2-1, with TRBD2 identical over 11 bases. The CDR3 loop spans 15 amino acids. V was pared by 4 bases and J by 4 bases, with 4 bases of the junction left unmatched. Germline V gives CDR1 SGHTS, CDR2 YDEGEE. The CDR3 here is CASSTGLAVYNEQFF. The CDR3, as DNA: TGTGCCAGCAGCACGGGACTAGCGGTTTACAATGAGCAGTTCTTC.

The chain couples TRBV4-3 to TRBJ2-3; 10 bases are shared with TRBD2. This CDR3 has 14 amino acids. Germline CDR1 is LGHNA and CDR2 is YSLEER. V lost 4 bases to trimming and J lost 6 bases; unmatched junction nucleotides: 4. This chain's CDR3 is CASSPSGGADTQYF. CDR3 nucleotide sequence: TGCGCCAGCAGCCCTAGCGGGGGAGCCGATACGCAGTATTTT.

The gene calls are TRBV9 and TRBJ1-5, with D perhaps TRBD1 (6 bases). From germline, CDR1 is SGDLS and CDR2 YYNGEE. Trimming stripped 5 bases from V and 1 base from J, with 13 bases between. The CDR3 has 15 amino acids. The CDR3 DNA is TGTGCCAGCAGTCAGAGCGGACAGAGCAATCAGCCCCAGCATTTT. The encoded protein is CASSQSGQSNQPQHF. Full variable domain (outside the CDR3, taken from reference TRBV9 and TRBJ1-5): DSGVTQTPKHLITATGQRVTLRCSPRSGDLSVYWYQQSLDQGLQFLIQYYNGEERAKGNILERFSAQQFPDLHSELNLSSLELGDSALYFCASSQSGQSNQPQHFGDGTRLSIL.

The gene calls are TRBV18 and TRBJ1-1, with TRBD1 matching 8 bases. The CDR3 extends over 13 amino acids. J lost 4 bases, V lost 6 bases, and 4 bases had no gene match. Looked up from germline, CDR1 is KGHSH and CDR2 is LQKENI. The CDR3 bases are TGTGCCAGCTCTCTCGACAGGGGCACTGAAGCTTTCTTT. It codes for CASSLDRGTEAFF.

V gene TRBV5-4 combines with J gene TRBJ2-7; TRBD2 might be the D (6 bases). The CDR3 runs 13 residues. V was pared by 4 bases and J by 0 bases, with 8 bases between. CDR1 and CDR2 from the germline V gene are SGHNT and YYREEE (reference sequence). CDR3 DNA sequence: TGTGCCAGCAGCGGGGGGAGCTCCTACGAGCAGTACTTC. Amino acid sequence: CASSGGSSYEQYF.

The genes are TRBV5-1 and TRBJ2-6, with 7 bases lining up with TRBD1. With V trimmed by 2 bases and J by 2 bases, 7 bases remained unmatched. CDR1 is SGHRS, CDR2 YFSETQ, per germline. The CDR3 sequence is 17 residues long. DNA of the CDR3: TGCGCCAGCAGCTTACAGACAGGGTTTACTGGGGCCAACGTCCTGACTTTC. It specifies CASSLQTGFTGANVLTF.

The chain carries TRBV18 and TRBJ1-2; 7 bases match TRBD1. J was trimmed by 4 bases and V by 1 base; bases with no gene match: 6. This CDR3 region has 15 residues. Germline CDR1 is KGHSH and CDR2 is LQKENI. The CDR3 loop is CASSPLQGSGYGYTF. The DNA for the CDR3 is TGTGCCAGCTCACCACTACAGGGGTCTGGCTATGGCTACACCTTC.

V gene TRBV15 combines with J gene TRBJ2-7; 9 bases map to TRBD2. The CDR3 has 17 residues. V shed 0 bases and J 2 bases; nucleotides not matched to a gene: 8. CDR1 LNHNV and CDR2 YYDKDF come from the germline V gene (reference sequence). The CDR3 DNA sequence: TGTGCCACCAGCAGAGATCCTCGTAGCGGGAGCCCCTACGAGCAGTACTTC. Translated, it gives CATSRDPRSGSPYEQYF.

This chain uses TRBV18 with TRBJ2-1, with a possible D match to TRBD1 (5 bases). V lost 3 bases to trimming and J lost 6 bases, with 6 bases between them. Germline lookup yields CDR1 KGHSH and CDR2 LQKENI. There are 12 residues in the CDR3. DNA for the CDR3: TGTGCCAGCTCACCCGACAGCAATGAGCAGTTCTTC. Translating it yields CASSPDSNEQFF.